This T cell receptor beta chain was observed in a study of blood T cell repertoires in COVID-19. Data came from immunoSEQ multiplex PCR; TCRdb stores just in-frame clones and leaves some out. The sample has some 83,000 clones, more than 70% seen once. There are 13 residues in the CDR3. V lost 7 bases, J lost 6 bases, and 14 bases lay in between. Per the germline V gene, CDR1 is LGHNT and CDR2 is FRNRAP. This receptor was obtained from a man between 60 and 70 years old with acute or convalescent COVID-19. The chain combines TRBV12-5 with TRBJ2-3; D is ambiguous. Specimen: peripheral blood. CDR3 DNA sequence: TGTGCTAGTGCCCCTCGCGGCGCCGATACGCAGTATTTT. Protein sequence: CASAPRGADTQYF.